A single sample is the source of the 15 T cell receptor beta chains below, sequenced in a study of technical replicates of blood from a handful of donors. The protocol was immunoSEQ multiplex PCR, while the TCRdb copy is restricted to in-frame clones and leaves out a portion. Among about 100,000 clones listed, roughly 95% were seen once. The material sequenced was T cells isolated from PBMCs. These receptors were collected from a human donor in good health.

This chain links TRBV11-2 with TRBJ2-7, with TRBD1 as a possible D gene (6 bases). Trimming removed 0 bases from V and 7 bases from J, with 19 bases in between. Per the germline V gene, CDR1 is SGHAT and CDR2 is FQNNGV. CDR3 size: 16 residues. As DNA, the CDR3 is TGTGCCAGCAGCTTAGATCAACAGGGTGGCCTGGGAGAGCAGTACTTC. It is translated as CASSLDQQGGLGEQYF.

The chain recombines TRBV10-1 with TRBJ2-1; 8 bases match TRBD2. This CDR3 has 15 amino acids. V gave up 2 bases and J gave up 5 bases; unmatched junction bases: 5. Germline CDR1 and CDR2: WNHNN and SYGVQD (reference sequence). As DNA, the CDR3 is TGCGCCAGCAGTGAGATAGCGGGAAGGGACAATGAGCAGTTCTTC. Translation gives CASSEIAGRDNEQFF.

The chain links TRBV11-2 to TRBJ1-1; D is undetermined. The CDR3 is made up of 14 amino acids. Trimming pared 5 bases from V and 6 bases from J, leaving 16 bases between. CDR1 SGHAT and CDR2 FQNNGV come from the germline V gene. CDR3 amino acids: CASSRERVRAEAFF. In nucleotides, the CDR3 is TGTGCCAGCAGCCGGGAGAGGGTTCGGGCTGAAGCTTTCTTT.

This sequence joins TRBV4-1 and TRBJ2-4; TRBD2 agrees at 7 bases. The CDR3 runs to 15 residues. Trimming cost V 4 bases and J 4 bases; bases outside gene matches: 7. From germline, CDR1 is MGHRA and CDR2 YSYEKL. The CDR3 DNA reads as TGCGCCAGCAGCCGTATAGGACTAGAAAAAAACATTCAGTACTTC. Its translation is CASSRIGLEKNIQYF.

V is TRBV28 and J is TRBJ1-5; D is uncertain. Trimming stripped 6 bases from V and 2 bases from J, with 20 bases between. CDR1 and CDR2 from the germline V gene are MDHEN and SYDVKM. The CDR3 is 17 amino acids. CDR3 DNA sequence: TGTGCCAGCAGCCTTTACCAAGAATTGGCGGGCAATCAGCCCCAGCATTTT. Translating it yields CASSLYQELAGNQPQHF.

The CDR3 DNA reads TGTGCCAGCAGCCCAGCGGGAGCCTCGGGACAAGAGACCCAGTACTTC. Protein: CASSPAGASGQETQYF. This chain uses TRBV5-4 with TRBJ2-5, with TRBD2 matching over 8 bases. The germline V gene encodes CDR1 SGHNT and CDR2 YYREEE (reference sequence). This CDR3 has 16 amino acids. V lost 4 bases and J lost 2; bases outside the gene matches: 10.

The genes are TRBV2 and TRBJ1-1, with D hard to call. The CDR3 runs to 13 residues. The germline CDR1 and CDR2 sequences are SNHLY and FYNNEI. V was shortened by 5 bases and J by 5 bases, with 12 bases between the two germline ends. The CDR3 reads CASSWSPRTEAFF. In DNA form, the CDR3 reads TGTGCCAGCAGTTGGTCACCTCGGACTGAAGCTTTCTTT.

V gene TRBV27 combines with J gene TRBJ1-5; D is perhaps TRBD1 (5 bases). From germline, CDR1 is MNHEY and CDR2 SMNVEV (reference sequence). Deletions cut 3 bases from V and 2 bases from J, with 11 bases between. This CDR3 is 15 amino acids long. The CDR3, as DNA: TGTGCCAGCAGTTTCTCTACGGGGGGCAATCAGCCCCAGCATTTT. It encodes CASSFSTGGNQPQHF.

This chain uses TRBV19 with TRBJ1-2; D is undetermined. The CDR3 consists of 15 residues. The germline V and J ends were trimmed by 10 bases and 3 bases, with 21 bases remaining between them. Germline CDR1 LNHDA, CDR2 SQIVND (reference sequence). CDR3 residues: CATQDGGVNYYGYTF. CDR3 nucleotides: TGTGCCACCCAGGACGGCGGGGTAAACTACTATGGCTACACCTTC.

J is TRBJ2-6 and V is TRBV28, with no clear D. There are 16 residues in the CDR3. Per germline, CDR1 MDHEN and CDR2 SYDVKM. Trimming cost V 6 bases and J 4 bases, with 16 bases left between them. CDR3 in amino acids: CASSPSRWAGANVLTF. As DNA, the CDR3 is TGTGCCAGCAGCCCCTCCAGATGGGCCGGGGCCAACGTCCTGACTTTC.

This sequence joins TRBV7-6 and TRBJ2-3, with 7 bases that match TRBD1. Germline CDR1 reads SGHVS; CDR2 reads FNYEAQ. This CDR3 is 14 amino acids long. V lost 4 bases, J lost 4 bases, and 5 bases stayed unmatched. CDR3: CASSSGQAADTQYF. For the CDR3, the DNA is TGTGCCAGCAGCTCAGGACAGGCAGCAGATACGCAGTATTTT. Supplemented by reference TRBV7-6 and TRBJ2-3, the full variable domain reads GAGVSQSPRYKVTKRGQDVALRCDPISGHVSLYWYRQALGQGPEFLTYFNYEAQQDKSGLPNDRFSAERPEGSISTLTIQRTEQRDSAMYRCASSSGQAADTQYFGPGTRLTVL.

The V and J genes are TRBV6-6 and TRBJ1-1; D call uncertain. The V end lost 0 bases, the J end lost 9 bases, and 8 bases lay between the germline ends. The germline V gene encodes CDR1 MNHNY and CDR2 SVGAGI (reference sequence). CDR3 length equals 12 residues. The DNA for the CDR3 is TGTGCCAGCAGTTACTCACCAGGAAAAGCTTTCTTT. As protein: CASSYSPGKAFF.

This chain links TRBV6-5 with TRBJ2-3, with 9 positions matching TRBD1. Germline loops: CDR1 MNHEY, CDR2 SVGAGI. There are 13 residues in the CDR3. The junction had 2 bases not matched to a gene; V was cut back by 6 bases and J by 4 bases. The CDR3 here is CASRGQGPDTQYF. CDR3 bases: TGTGCCAGCAGGGGACAGGGCCCAGATACGCAGTATTTT.

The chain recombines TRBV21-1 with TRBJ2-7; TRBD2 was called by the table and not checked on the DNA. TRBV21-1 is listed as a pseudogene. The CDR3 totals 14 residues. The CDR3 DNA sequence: TGTGCCAGCAGGGATGGACTAGCCGACTACGAGCAGTACTTC. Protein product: CASRDGLADYEQYF.

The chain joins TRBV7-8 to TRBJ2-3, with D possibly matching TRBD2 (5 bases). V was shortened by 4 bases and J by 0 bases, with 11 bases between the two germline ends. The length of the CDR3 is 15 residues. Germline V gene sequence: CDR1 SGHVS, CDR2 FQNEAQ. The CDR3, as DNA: TGTGCCAGCAGCTCCCTCCCGGGGAGCACAGATACGCAGTATTTT. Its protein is CASSSLPGSTDTQYF.